This T cell receptor beta chain originates from a study of T-cell memory formation after mild COVID-19. Points from the study as a whole: Later expanders leaned CD4+, whereas day 15 to 85 contracting clones were balanced CD4/CD8.

Points on this clonotype: The antigen is not known.

CDR1 SGDLS and CDR2 YYNGEE come from the germline V gene. CDR3 length: 14 residues. Trimming took off 4 bases at V and 3 bases at J, with 12 bases between the two ends. TCRdb itself ran the 5' RACE reads through MiXCR, one entry per CDR3 protein. The data contain roughly 170,000 distinct CDR3 sequences, roughly 20% of them singletons. Input material: PBMCs or a T cell subset sorted from them (not recorded which). The rearrangement links TRBV9 to TRBJ2-3; D is uncertain. The receptor was isolated from a man between 18 and 35 years old who had mild COVID-19 (a few samples of this study predate the infection). Cell type and time point are not known. The CDR3 loop reads CASSLTLRTDTQYF. CDR3 coding DNA: TGTGCCAGCAGCCTGACCCTTCGGACAGATACGCAGTATTTT.